One and the same sample provided the 28 T cell receptor beta chains below, sequenced in a study of human T cells and chemical hapten exposure. Noted time point: pre-sensitization, week 0. Specified treatment: therapeutic diphenylcyclopropenone sensitization with weekly scalp DPC. Using its own MiXCR run on the RACE reads, TCRdb lists one record per CDR3 protein. The sample lists around 60,000 distinct CDR3 sequences; roughly 6.7% were seen once. The sequencing used whole blood, collected in connection with sensitization to the hapten diphenylcyclopropenone (DPC). Every receptor here comes from a woman in her twenties or thirties with alopecia areata. Some clones in this sample may be carry-over from other donors' samples.

This clonotype was counted once. This rearrangement joins TRBV5-1 to TRBJ1-1; a weak D match, TRBD1 (5 bases). The CDR3 sequence is 15 residues long. V lost 5 bases to trimming and J lost 0 bases, with 14 bases between them. The V gene's germline CDR1 is SGHRS and CDR2 YFSETQ. CDR3 DNA: TGCGCCAGCAGTCCGCTGCGGGGCATGAACACTGAAGCTTTCTTT. Translating it yields CASSPLRGMNTEAFF.

In its sample, this clonotype was seen many times. The rearrangement joins TRBV7-3 to TRBJ2-1, with D uncertain. This CDR3 has 14 residues. CDR1 SGHTA and CDR2 FQGTGA come from the germline V gene. V gave up 5 bases and J gave up 0 bases, with 8 bases separating them. The DNA for the CDR3 is TGTGCCAGCAGCCCACAGAGCTCCTACAATGAGCAGTTCTTC. It codes for CASSPQSSYNEQFF.

Details on this clonotype: A much larger clone is a single base away; this may be a read error. The V and J genes are TRBV15 and TRBJ2-5; TRBD1 is a possible D gene (5 bases). CDR3 length: 12 residues. Germline lookup yields CDR1 LNHNV and CDR2 YYDKDF (reference sequence). In DNA, the CDR3 is TGTGCCACCAGCAGAGATGCAGGGCGGCCGGCCTTC. Its translation is CATSRDAGRPAF. The whole variable domain, remainder taken from reference TRBV15 and TRBJ2-5, is DAMVIQNPRYQVTQFGKPVTLSCSQTLNHNVMYWYQQKSSQAPKLLFHYYDKDFNNEADTPDNFQSRRPNTSFCFLDIRSPGLGDTAMYLCATSRDAGRPAFGPGTRLLVL.

This clonotype showed up many times. The genes are TRBV20-1 and TRBJ2-1; TRBD2 aligns across 8 bases. Looked up from germline, CDR1 is DFQATT and CDR2 is SNEGSKA (reference sequence). The CDR3 extends over 12 amino acids. J gave up 3 bases and V 8 bases, and 3 bases lay outside the gene matches. CDR3 DNA: TGCAGTCGGCGGGGGGTCTACAATGAGCAGTTCTTC. This gives the protein CSRRGVYNEQFF.

This clonotype was seen many times. The rearrangement uses TRBV12-3 or TRBV12-4 and TRBJ2-7; unclear D gene. The CDR3 sequence is 12 residues long. V was shortened by 5 bases and J by 2 bases, with 7 bases between the two germline ends. CDR3 protein: CASSIVTYEQYF. In nucleotides, the CDR3 is TGTGCCAGCAGTATCGTAACCTACGAGCAGTACTTC.

This clonotype was picked up many times. This chain joins TRBV7-2 and TRBJ2-5, with D perhaps assigned TRBD1 or TRBD2 (7 bases each). The V and J ends lost 6 bases and 1 base respectively, with 15 bases between them. The germline gives CDR1 SGHTA, CDR2 FQGNSA. The CDR3 is 15 amino acids. CDR3 nucleotide sequence: TGTGCCAGCAGACCAGGGGGGGGGATCCAAGAGACCCAGTACTTC. Encoded protein: CASRPGGGIQETQYF.

This clonotype has ten or more counts. The chain links TRBV27 to TRBJ1-5, with D perhaps matching TRBD1 (6 bases). V lost 5 bases and J 5 bases, leaving 10 bases between the germline ends. This CDR3 spans 13 amino acids. Germline V gene sequence: CDR1 MNHEY, CDR2 SMNVEV (reference sequence). CDR3 DNA: TGTGCCAGCAGTGTACAGGGTGATCAGCCCCAGCATTTT. Amino acid sequence: CASSVQGDQPQHF.

The chain's CDR3 is CASSPSQPVKWGSNQPQHF. CDR3 sequence (DNA): TGTGCCAGCAGTCCCTCGCAGCCGGTAAAGTGGGGTAGTAATCAGCCCCAGCATTTT. The chain couples TRBV12-3 or TRBV12-4 to TRBJ1-5; D ambiguous. The V end lost 5 bases, the J end lost 4 bases, and 27 bases lay between the germline ends. The CDR3 extends over 19 amino acids.

The chain carries TRBV27 and TRBJ1-1; D perhaps matches TRBD1 (6 bases). Germline values: CDR1 MNHEY, CDR2 SMNVEV (reference sequence). The CDR3 runs to 16 residues. Trimming shortened V by 4 bases and J by 10 bases, and 25 bases separated the two germline ends. The CDR3 spells CASSSYNGGGVGGAFF. The CDR3 region has the DNA TGTGCCAGCAGTTCCTACAATGGGGGCGGGGTTGGTGGAGCTTTCTTT.

This clonotype was counted many times. V gene TRBV20-1 combines with J gene TRBJ2-3; D is unclear. The CDR3 totals 17 residues. V was shortened by 0 bases and J by 0 bases, with 16 bases between the two germline ends. Germline loops: CDR1 DFQATT, CDR2 SNEGSKA (reference sequence). This chain's CDR3 is CSARDPLLLSSTDTQYF. Written as DNA, the CDR3 is TGCAGTGCTAGAGATCCCCTCCTCCTTTCTAGCACAGATACGCAGTATTTT.

This clonotype appeared many times. The gene calls are TRBV14 and TRBJ2-7, with TRBD1 as a possible D gene (5 bases). CDR3 length equals 14 residues. In germline, CDR1 is SGHDN, CDR2 FVKESK. Trimming stripped 4 bases from V and 6 bases from J, with 16 bases between. The CDR3 region is CASSPWIQGTEQYF. As DNA, the CDR3 is TGTGCCAGCAGCCCGTGGATTCAGGGAACCGAGCAGTACTTC.

This clonotype was picked up many times. The J gene is TRBJ2-6, the V gene TRBV10-3; 7 positions match TRBD1. The V segment lost 10 bases and the J segment 1 base; nucleotides outside the gene matches: 10. Germline V gene lookup returns CDR1 ENHRY and CDR2 SYGVKD. This CDR3 contains 16 residues. CDR3 region: CATSNRGVSGANVLTF. DNA for the CDR3: TGTGCCACGTCGAACAGGGGCGTTTCTGGGGCCAACGTCCTGACTTTC.

Ten or more counts support this clonotype. The chain has TRBV7-2 and TRBJ2-1, with D perhaps TRBD1 or TRBD2 (5 bases each). With 5 bases removed from V and 3 bases from J, the gap between germline ends came to 14 bases. CDR1 is SGHTA, CDR2 FQGNSA, per germline. The CDR3 loop spans 15 amino acids. CDR3 amino acids: CASSHLQDFYNEQFF. CDR3 in DNA: TGTGCCAGCAGCCACCTACAGGACTTCTACAATGAGCAGTTCTTC.

There are many counts of this clonotype. The chain has TRBV6-6 and TRBJ2-3, with 8 bases identical to TRBD2. V shed 2 bases, J shed 4 bases, and the junction held 8 bases outside the gene matches. The length of the CDR3 is 16 residues. Germline V lookup: CDR1 MNHNY, CDR2 SVGAGI (reference sequence). In nucleotides, the CDR3 is TGTGCCAGCAGTTACCCGACTAGCGATGGGCCAGATACGCAGTATTTT. Protein product: CASSYPTSDGPDTQYF.

This clonotype was seen many times. CDR3 amino acids: CAISESTGNNEQFF. The CDR3, as DNA: TGTGCCATCAGTGAGTCTACAGGGAACAATGAGCAGTTCTTC. The V gene is TRBV10-3, the J gene TRBJ2-1; maybe TRBD1 (6 bases). V was shortened by 0 bases and J by 5 bases, with 8 bases between the two germline ends. The CDR3 spans 14 residues. The germline V gene encodes CDR1 ENHRY and CDR2 SYGVKD.

This clonotype was observed at least ten times. This chain joins TRBV3-1 and TRBJ2-6, with 7 nucleotides matching TRBD1. Germline assignment: CDR1 LGHDT and CDR2 YNNKEL (reference sequence). This CDR3 is built from 17 residues. V dropped 4 bases and J dropped 0; count of bases not matched to a gene: 6. The DNA for the CDR3 is TGTGCCAGCAGCCCTCGGGACAGCCCCTCTGGGGCCAACGTCCTGACTTTC. Translating gives CASSPRDSPSGANVLTF.

This clonotype showed up many times. The chain carries TRBV4-2 and TRBJ1-4; 10 bases agree with TRBD1. CDR1 and CDR2 from the germline V gene are LGHNA and YNFKEQ. The CDR3 length is 16 residues. Unmatched junction bases numbered 5, after V lost 1 base and J lost 6 bases. The CDR3 sequence: CASSQVGGQGDEKLFF. The CDR3 DNA reads as TGTGCCAGCAGCCAAGTTGGAGGACAGGGGGATGAAAAACTGTTTTTT.

There are many counts of this clonotype. The genes are TRBV7-9 and TRBJ1-4, with 8 bases matching TRBD1. Trimming removed 6 bases from V and 5 bases from J; junction bases left unmatched: 8. The germline V gene encodes CDR1 SEHNR and CDR2 FQNEAQ (reference sequence). CDR3 length: 15 amino acids. The DNA for the CDR3 is TGTGCCAGCAGACACACAGGGGGTGAGAATGAAAAACTGTTTTTT. Translation: CASRHTGGENEKLFF.

This clonotype was counted only a few times. This chain joins TRBV5-1 and TRBJ1-1, with 7 bases identical to TRBD1. The V gene's germline CDR1 is SGHRS and CDR2 YFSETQ. This CDR3 spans 13 amino acids. J lost 3 bases, V lost 5 bases, and 4 bases had no gene match. DNA for the CDR3: TGCGCCAGCAGGCGTGACAGGGACACTGAAGCTTTCTTT. This codes for CASRRDRDTEAFF.

In its sample, this clonotype was seen many times. The chain carries TRBV20-1 and TRBJ2-3, with D perhaps TRBD2 (6 bases). Per germline, CDR1 DFQATT and CDR2 SNEGSKA (reference sequence). The CDR3 covers 16 residues. V was clipped by 0 bases and J by 4 bases, with 17 bases between them. The CDR3 DNA reads TGCAGTGCTAGAGATCGGGAGAAAGGGGTCGCAGATACGCAGTATTTT. This gives the protein CSARDREKGVADTQYF.

This clonotype was observed at least ten times. V usage is TRBV5-1 and J usage is TRBJ1-2; the match to TRBD1 covers 8 bases. CDR3 length: 15 amino acids. With V trimmed by 5 bases and J by 4 bases, 10 bases remained unmatched. CDR1 is SGHRS, CDR2 YFSETQ, per germline. CDR3 DNA sequence: TGCGCCAGCAGTTCCCGCCCAGGGGGCGCCTATGGCTACACCTTC. Translating gives CASSSRPGGAYGYTF.

The rearrangement uses TRBV12-3 or TRBV12-4 and TRBJ1-4; TRBD1 matches at 7 bases. The CDR3 runs 14 residues. J lost 7 bases, V lost 5 bases, and 7 bases had no gene match. CDR3 in amino acids: CASSTRGGSEKLFF. The DNA of the CDR3 is TGTGCCAGCAGTACCAGGGGGGGTAGTGAAAAACTGTTTTTT.

This clonotype was counted at least ten times. The V and J genes are TRBV24-1 and TRBJ1-5, with TRBD1 matching over 8 bases. CDR3 length: 16 residues. Looked up from germline, CDR1 is KGHDR and CDR2 is SFDVKD. The trim removed 3 bases at V and 3 bases at J, leaving 6 bases unmatched. The CDR3 is CATSDPGQVNNQPQHF. The CDR3, as DNA: TGTGCCACCAGTGATCCGGGACAGGTCAACAATCAGCCCCAGCATTTT.

This clonotype was recorded at least ten times. This chain connects TRBV12-3 or TRBV12-4 to TRBJ1-5; 9 nucleotides agree with TRBD1. The J segment lost 5 bases and the V segment lost 4 bases, leaving 3 bases of the junction unmatched. The CDR3 covers 14 residues. The CDR3 reads CASSSQGAHQPQHF. CDR3 DNA sequence: TGTGCCAGCAGTTCACAGGGGGCTCATCAGCCCCAGCATTTT.

The rearrangement joins TRBV15 to TRBJ2-1; either TRBD1 or TRBD2 may fit D (5 bases each). The V gene lost 0 bases and the J gene lost 8 bases, with 17 bases spanning the gap. The CDR3 runs to 16 residues. Germline lookup yields CDR1 LNHNV and CDR2 YYDKDF (reference sequence). The CDR3: CATSREAGSYIDEQFF. CDR3 DNA sequence: TGTGCCACCAGCAGAGAGGCAGGGAGCTATATCGATGAGCAGTTCTTC.

This clonotype was counted ten times or more. The rearrangement joins TRBV29-1 to TRBJ2-6; no firm D call. The CDR3 is made up of 14 amino acids. V dropped 7 bases and J dropped 0 bases, with 10 bases sitting between them. Germline V lookup: CDR1 SQVTM, CDR2 ANQGSEA. The CDR3 DNA follows: TGCAGCGCTGAGGACGTCTCTGGGGCCAACGTCCTGACTTTC. The encoded protein is CSAEDVSGANVLTF.

This clonotype occurred many times. The rearrangement uses TRBV12-3 or TRBV12-4 and TRBJ2-7; D is tentatively TRBD1 or TRBD2 (6 bases each). Trimming removed 7 bases from V and 1 base from J, with 17 bases in between. The CDR3 sequence is 15 residues long. The CDR3 is CASNFQGGKSYEQYF. In DNA, the CDR3 is TGTGCCAGCAATTTCCAAGGGGGGAAGTCCTACGAGCAGTACTTC.

Ten or more counts support this clonotype. The V call is TRBV6-5, the J call TRBJ2-4, with 15 bases lining up with TRBD2. Germline CDR1 and CDR2: MNHEY and SVGAGI. The J segment lost 2 bases and the V segment lost 5 bases, leaving 7 bases of the junction unmatched. This CDR3 contains 18 residues. In DNA form, the CDR3 reads TGTGCCAGCAGTCCGGGACTAGCGGGGGGCCCTTCCAAAAACATTCAGTACTTC. This encodes CASSPGLAGGPSKNIQYF.